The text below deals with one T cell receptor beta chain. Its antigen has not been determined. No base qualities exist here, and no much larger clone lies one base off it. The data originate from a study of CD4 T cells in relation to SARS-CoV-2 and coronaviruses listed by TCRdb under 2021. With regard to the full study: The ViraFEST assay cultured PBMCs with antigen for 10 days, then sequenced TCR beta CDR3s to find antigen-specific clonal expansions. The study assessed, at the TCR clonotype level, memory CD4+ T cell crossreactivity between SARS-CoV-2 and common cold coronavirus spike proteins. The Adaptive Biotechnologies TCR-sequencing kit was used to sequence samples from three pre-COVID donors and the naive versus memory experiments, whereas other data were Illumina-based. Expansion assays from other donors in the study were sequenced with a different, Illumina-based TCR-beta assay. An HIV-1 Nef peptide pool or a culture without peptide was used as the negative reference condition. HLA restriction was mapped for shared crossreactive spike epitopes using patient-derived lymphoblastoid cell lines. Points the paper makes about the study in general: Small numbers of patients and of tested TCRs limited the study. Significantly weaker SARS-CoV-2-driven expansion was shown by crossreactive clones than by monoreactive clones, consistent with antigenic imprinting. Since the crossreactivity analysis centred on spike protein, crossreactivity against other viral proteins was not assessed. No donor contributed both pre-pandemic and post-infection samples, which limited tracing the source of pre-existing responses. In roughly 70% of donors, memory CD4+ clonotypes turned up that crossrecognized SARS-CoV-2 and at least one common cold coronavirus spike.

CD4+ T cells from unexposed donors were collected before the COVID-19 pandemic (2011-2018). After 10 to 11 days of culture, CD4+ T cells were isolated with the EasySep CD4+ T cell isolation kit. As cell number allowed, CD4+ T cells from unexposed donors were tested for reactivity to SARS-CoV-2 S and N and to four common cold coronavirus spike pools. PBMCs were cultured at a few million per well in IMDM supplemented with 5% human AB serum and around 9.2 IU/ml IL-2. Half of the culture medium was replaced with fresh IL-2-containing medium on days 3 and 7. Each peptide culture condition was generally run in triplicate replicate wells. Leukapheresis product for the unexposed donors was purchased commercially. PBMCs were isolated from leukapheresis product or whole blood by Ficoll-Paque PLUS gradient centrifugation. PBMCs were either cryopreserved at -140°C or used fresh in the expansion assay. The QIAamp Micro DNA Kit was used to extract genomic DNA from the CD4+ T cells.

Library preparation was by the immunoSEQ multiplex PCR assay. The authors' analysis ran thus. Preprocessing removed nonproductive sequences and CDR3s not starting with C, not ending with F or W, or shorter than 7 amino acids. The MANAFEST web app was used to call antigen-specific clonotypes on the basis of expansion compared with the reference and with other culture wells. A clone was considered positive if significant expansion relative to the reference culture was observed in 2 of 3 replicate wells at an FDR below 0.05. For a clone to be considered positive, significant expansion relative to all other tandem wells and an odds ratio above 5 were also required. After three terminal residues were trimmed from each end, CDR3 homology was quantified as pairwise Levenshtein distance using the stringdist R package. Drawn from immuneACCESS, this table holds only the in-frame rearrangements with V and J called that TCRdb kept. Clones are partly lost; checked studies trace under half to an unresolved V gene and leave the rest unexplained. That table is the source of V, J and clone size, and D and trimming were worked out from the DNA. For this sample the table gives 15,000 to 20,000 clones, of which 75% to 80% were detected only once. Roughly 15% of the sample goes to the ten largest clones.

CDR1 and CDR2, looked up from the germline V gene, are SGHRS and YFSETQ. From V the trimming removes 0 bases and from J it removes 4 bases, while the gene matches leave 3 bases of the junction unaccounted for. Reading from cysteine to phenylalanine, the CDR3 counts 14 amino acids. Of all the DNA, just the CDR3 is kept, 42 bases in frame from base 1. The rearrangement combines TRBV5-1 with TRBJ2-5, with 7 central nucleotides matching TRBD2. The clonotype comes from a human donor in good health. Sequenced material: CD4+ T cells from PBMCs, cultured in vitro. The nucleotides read TGCGCCAGCAGCTTGGCCGTAGCGGGAGAGACCCAGTACTTC. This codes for CASSLAVAGETQYF.